This T cell receptor (beta chain) was found in a study of CD8+ T cells in alopecia areata. Extracted from the samples, RNA was reverse transcribed into cDNA to serve as the sequencing template. The protocol was immunoSEQ multiplex PCR, while the TCRdb copy is restricted to in-frame clones and leaves out a portion. The sample lists about 220,000 clones, 50% to 60% seen once, with about 1.4% in the top ten. Documented treatment: oral pan-JAK inhibitor, 5-10 mg twice daily. Germline V lookup: CDR1 MNHNY, CDR2 SVGAGI (reference sequence). This CDR3 spans 14 amino acids. V gave up 0 bases and J gave up 8 bases, with 13 bases separating them.

The chain has TRBV6-6 and TRBJ1-2; D perhaps matches TRBD1 (5 bases). The material was CD4+ T cells sorted from blood, obtained at week 4, from a patient treated with tofacitinib. This receptor was obtained from a human donor with alopecia areata. CDR3 amino acids: CASSYSVLTEGYTF. The CDR3 bases are TGTGCCAGCAGTTACTCTGTTTTGACAGAAGGCTACACCTTC.